The subject of this entry is one TCR beta chain. Its antigen is undetermined. This sample was taken from a study of radiotherapy plus CTLA-4 blockade in lung cancer. Study context: The study recorded objective responses in 15% to 20% of patients and disease control in 25% to 35%.

Trimming pared 1 base from V and 4 bases from J, leaving 5 bases between. The length of the CDR3 is 12 residues. Germline CDR1 reads SGHAT; CDR2 reads FQNNGV. Study results and caveats: Clones derived from tumor TCRs expanded in blood after radiotherapy plus ipilimumab. The authors reported that early blood T cell clone dynamics, with interferon-beta, best predicted response.

CTLA-4 blockade using ipilimumab, together with focal radiation, was received by patients with chemo-refractory metastatic non-small-cell lung cancer. The repertoire was sequenced with immunoSEQ multiplex PCR; TCRdb's copy has only in-frame clones and lacks some. The sample has more than 90,000 clones; about 91% are singletons. The source was peripheral blood, collected from a patient treated with radiotherapy plus ipilimumab. The J gene is TRBJ2-7, the V gene TRBV11-2; D ambiguous. This clonotype originated in a human donor with non-small cell lung cancer that progressed on radiotherapy plus ipilimumab. CDR3 nucleotides: TGTGCCAGCAGCTTAGGAGTGTACGAGCAGTACTTC. This encodes CASSLGVYEQYF.